This TCR beta chain was recorded in a study of beta chain features in type 1 diabetes. Study-level information: Sorted cells examined across all samples numbered 107,917,701.

This clone was detected only a few times. The antigen is not known. With V trimmed by 4 bases and J by 5 bases, 11 bases remained unmatched. Per the germline V gene, CDR1 is SGDLS and CDR2 is YYNGEE. The CDR3 extends over 15 amino acids. What was sequenced were expressed TCRB transcripts, since all of the isolated RNA had been reverse transcribed. Measured with immunoSEQ multiplex PCR; TCRdb has only the in-frame clones, and not every one. The sample yields more than 300,000 clones, 9.3% seen once. Sorting that relied on CD45RO/CCR7/CD25/CD127/CD95/CD27 yielded CD4+ naive, central memory, regulatory and stem cell-like memory cells. The study's findings and limits: Type 1 diabetes patients showed a moderate but significant shortening of TCRB CDR3s in all four CD4+ subsets. Junctions at VDJ sites from type 1 diabetes patients had fewer insertions and more deletions. The analysis here could not establish whether HLA type shapes TCRB rearrangement.

Specimen: central memory CD4+ T cells from blood. This TCR came from a man aged 30 to 39 with type 1 diabetes. This rearrangement joins TRBV9 to TRBJ2-5; TRBD1 matches at 7 bases. CDR3 sequence: CASSYQGTVGETQYF. CDR3 nucleotide sequence: TGTGCCAGCAGCTACCAGGGGACAGTAGGCGAGACCCAGTACTTC.